Listed below are T cell receptor beta chains from one sample, sequenced in a study of T cells after yellow fever vaccination. TCRdb fed the 5' RACE reads into MiXCR, producing one record per CDR3 protein. Of 620,000 or so distinct CDR3 sequences in the sample, roughly 17% are singletons; the top ten hold 17%. The source was PBMCs, collected around 5 days after the first yellow fever vaccination. All receptors derive from a man younger than 30 who received the YFV17D yellow fever vaccine. CDR3s leave out the opening cysteine and the closing phenylalanine or tryptophan. Each record gives: V gene, clone size, CDR3 protein. Clone sizes are given selectively: once, few, many, or a class where the clone is expanded.

TRBV28 - ASSGSGGAPLTDTQY
TRBV5-1 few ASSLGRGTRGTGELF
TRBV4-2 few ASSQATGGGETQY
TRBV5-1 - ASSLGQGAMNTEAF
TRBV5-1 few ASSLIRAGRGGNEQF
TRBV2 few ASRETGGSLNIQY
TRBV30 - AWTRDWNTEAF
TRBV7-3 few ASSLIPTRGPTDTQY
TRBV11-2 - ASSLDQRGFDTQY
TRBV4-3 - ASSQEGLNYNEQF
TRBV20-1 - SARGSQPQH
TRBV6-1 few ASRTSGTWAEAF
TRBV4-1 - ASSLDGPLNEQF
TRBV15 - ATSTRLAPDTQY
TRBV10-3 - AMKEPGQGAEQY